These 5 T cell receptor beta chains share one sample of origin, sequenced in a study of cytomegalovirus exposure and HLA in healthy donors. PCR primers comprised 60 Vbeta and 13 Jbeta primers. Repertoires were generated with immunoSEQ multiplex PCR, while TCRdb's copy carries only in-frame clones and drops some. There are fewer than 250,000 clones in the sample; more than 65% occur only once, and 0.63% lies in the top ten. Material for sequencing was PBMCs. The receptors originated from a man aged 18 to 35 in good health and CMV-seronegative.

This chain joins TRBV5-4 and TRBJ2-3; 12 positions agree with TRBD2. Germline CDR1 reads SGHNT; CDR2 reads YYREEE (reference sequence). V lost 0 bases and J lost 4; bases outside the gene matches: 3. The CDR3 is made up of 16 amino acids. The CDR3 DNA is TGTGCCAGCAGCTTGGCTAGCGGGAGGGCGTCAGATACGCAGTATTTT. Translating gives CASSLASGRASDTQYF. The full variable domain, in which reference TRBV5-4 and TRBJ2-3 provide the parts outside the CDR3, is ETGVTQSPTHLIKTRGQQVTLRCSSQSGHNTVSWYQQALGQGPQFIFQYYREEENGRGNFPPRFSGLQFPNYSSELNVNALELDDSALYLCASSLASGRASDTQYFGPGTRLTVL.

The chain combines TRBV7-9 with TRBJ1-2, with 9 bases aligning to TRBD1. The CDR3 has 14 residues. V was pared by 5 bases and J by 8 bases, with 9 bases of the junction left unmatched. CDR1 is SEHNR, CDR2 FQNEAQ, per germline (reference sequence). CDR3 protein: CASSPGQGVGGYTF. CDR3 nucleotide sequence: TGTGCCAGCAGCCCGGGACAGGGTGTGGGCGGCTACACCTTC.

This sequence joins TRBV30 and TRBJ1-2, with TRBD1 matching over 9 bases. In germline, CDR1 is GTSNPN, CDR2 SVGIG (reference sequence). The CDR3 is 14 residues long. Trimming cost V 1 base and J 2 bases; bases outside gene matches: 2. The CDR3 region has the DNA TGTGCCTGGAGTGCAGGGACAGGGAACTATGGCTACACCTTC. It specifies CAWSAGTGNYGYTF.

This clone has just a few counts. The V and J genes are TRBV7-6 and TRBJ2-4; 12 positions agree with TRBD2. CDR1 SGHVS and CDR2 FNYEAQ come from the germline V gene. J lost 2 bases, V lost 6 bases, and 5 bases had no gene match. This CDR3 has 16 residues. Here the CDR3 DNA reads TGTGCCAGCAGTTTGACTAGCGGGGGACCCAAAAACATTCAGTACTTC. Its translation: CASSLTSGGPKNIQYF.

Here the CDR3 reads CASSGLASVTGELFF. CDR3 in DNA: TGTGCCAGCAGTGGGTTGGCTAGCGTTACCGGGGAGCTGTTTTTT. V is TRBV6-5 and J is TRBJ2-2; D may be TRBD2 (6 bases). Per germline, CDR1 MNHEY and CDR2 SVGAGI. Trimming removed 5 bases from V and 5 bases from J, with 15 bases in between. The CDR3 spans 15 residues.